The 2 T cell receptor beta chains below were found in one sample sequenced in a study of blood T cell repertoires in COVID-19. Clones were sequenced by immunoSEQ multiplex PCR, and TCRdb holds only the in-frame ones, with some missing. The sample contains more than 400,000 clones, roughly nine tenths of which appear only once. The material sequenced was PBMCs or T cells enriched from blood (not recorded which). The receptors come from a woman aged 18-29 years who had recovered from COVID-19.

The chain uses TRBV6-5 and TRBJ1-5, with TRBD1 matching 9 bases. V shed 7 bases, J shed 9 bases, and the junction held 10 bases outside the gene matches. CDR3 size: 14 residues. The V gene's germline CDR1 is MNHEY and CDR2 SVGAGI. In DNA, the CDR3 is TGTGCCAGCATTCAAACGGGACAGGGCGGGCCCCAGCATTTT. It yields the protein CASIQTGQGGPQHF.

This sequence joins TRBV5-1 and TRBJ1-2; 9 bases match TRBD1. V gave up 0 bases and J gave up 5 bases; unmatched junction bases: 8. The CDR3 contains 16 residues. The germline gives CDR1 SGHRS, CDR2 YFSETQ. CDR3 sequence (DNA): TGCGCCAGCAGCTTGGAAGGGACAGGGCTTAGTTATGGCTACACCTTC. Amino acid sequence: CASSLEGTGLSYGYTF.